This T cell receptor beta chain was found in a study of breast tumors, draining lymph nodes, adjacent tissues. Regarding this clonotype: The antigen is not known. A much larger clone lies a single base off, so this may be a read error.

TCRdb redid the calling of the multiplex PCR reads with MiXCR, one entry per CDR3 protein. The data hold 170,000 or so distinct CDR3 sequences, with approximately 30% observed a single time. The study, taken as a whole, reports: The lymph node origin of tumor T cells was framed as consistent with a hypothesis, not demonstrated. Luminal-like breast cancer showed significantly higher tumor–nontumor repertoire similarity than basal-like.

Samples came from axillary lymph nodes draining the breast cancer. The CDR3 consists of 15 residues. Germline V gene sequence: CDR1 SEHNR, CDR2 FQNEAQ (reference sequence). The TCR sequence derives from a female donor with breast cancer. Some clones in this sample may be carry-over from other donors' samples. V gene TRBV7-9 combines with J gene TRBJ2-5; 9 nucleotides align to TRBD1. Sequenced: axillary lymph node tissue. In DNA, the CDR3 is TGCGCCAGCGGTTTGACGGGGGACAGGGTGGAGACCCAGTACTTC. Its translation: CASGLTGDRVETQYF.